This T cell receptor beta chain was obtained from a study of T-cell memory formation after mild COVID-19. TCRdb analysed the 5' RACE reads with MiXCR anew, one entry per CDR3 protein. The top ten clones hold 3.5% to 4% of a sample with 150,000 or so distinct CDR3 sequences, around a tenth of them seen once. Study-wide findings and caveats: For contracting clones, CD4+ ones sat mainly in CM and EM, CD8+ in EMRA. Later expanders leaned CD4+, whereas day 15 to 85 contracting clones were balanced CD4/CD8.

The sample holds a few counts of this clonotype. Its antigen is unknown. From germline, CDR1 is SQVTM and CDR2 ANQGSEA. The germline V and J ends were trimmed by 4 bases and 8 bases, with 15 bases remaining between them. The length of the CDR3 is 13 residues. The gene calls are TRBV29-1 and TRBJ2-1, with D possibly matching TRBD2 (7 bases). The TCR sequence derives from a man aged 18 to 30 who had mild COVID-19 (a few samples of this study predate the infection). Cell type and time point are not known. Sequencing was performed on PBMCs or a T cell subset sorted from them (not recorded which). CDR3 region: CSVVGGGLDEQFF. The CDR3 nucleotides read TGCAGCGTTGTGGGCGGGGGCCTCGATGAGCAGTTCTTC.